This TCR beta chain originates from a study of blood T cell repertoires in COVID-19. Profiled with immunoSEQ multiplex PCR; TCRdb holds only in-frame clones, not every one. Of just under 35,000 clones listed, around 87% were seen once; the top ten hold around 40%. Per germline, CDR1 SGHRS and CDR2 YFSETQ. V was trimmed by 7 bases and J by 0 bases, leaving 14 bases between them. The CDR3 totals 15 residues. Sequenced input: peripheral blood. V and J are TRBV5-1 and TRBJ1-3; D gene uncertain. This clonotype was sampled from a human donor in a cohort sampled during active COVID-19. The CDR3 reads CASSPLAPSGNTIYF. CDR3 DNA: TGCGCCAGCTCCCCATTGGCTCCCTCTGGAAACACCATATATTTT.